Listed below are T cell receptor beta chains from one sample, sequenced in a study of read filtering for tumor transcriptome and immune sequencing. TCRdb passed the reads through MiXCR, listing each CDR3 protein once. The data hold more than 30,000 distinct CDR3 sequences, with roughly an eighth observed a single time. The sample was a population of CD138-negative cells sorted from bone marrow. The receptors originated from a donor at least 40 years old with multiple myeloma. Each CDR3 is given without its conserved first and last residue.

cdr3_aa	j_call	v_call
ATSDRGSSYNEQF	TRBJ2-1	TRBV24-1
ASSPPITERNTIY	TRBJ1-3	TRBV18
ASSTIQGYPYEQY	TRBJ2-7	TRBV19
ASSFGTGGINEQY	TRBJ2-7	TRBV5-1
SARGLLSSYNEQF	TRBJ2-1	TRBV20-1
ASSTGRTQETQY	TRBJ2-5	TRBV5-4
SALARLAGNEQF	TRBJ2-1	TRBV20-1
SASAGGLETQY	TRBJ2-5	TRBV29-1
ASSPPGQGLAYEQY	TRBJ2-7	TRBV23-1
ASSQEQGWSTEAF	TRBJ1-1	TRBV11-2
ASSERWAGNQPQH	TRBJ1-5	TRBV6-5
ASSLQGGTGEDTQY	TRBJ2-3	TRBV5-1
ASSPSSGSTSYNEQF	TRBJ2-1	TRBV4-3
ATSRDSSYGYT	TRBJ1-2	TRBV15
SARDSGSAAKNIQY	TRBJ2-4	TRBV20-1
SARDRAESNEKLF	TRBJ1-4	TRBV20-1
ASSTGQGNTGELF	TRBJ2-2	TRBV5-6
ASSYTRKTGTGDQPQH	TRBJ1-5	TRBV6-6
ASSLTGVGTQY	TRBJ2-5	TRBV5-1
ASSLVGTGTFYGYT	TRBJ1-2	TRBV5-4
ASSFRDRGGGYEQY	TRBJ2-7	TRBV7-2
ASSSDFRTSLTDTQY	TRBJ2-3	TRBV6-5
ASSGLAGGRPQETQY	TRBJ2-5	TRBV2
ASSIRRTVSSCNEQF	TRBJ2-1	TRBV19
SVEPGQDTGELF	TRBJ2-2	TRBV29-1
ASSRYQGGAYNGQF	TRBJ2-1	TRBV3-1
ASSLAGSDEQY	TRBJ2-7	TRBV19
ATSRDRGQPSGANVLT	TRBJ2-6	TRBV15
ASSLDKVGTYNEQF	TRBJ2-1	TRBV7-2
SGSGSSYNEQF	TRBJ2-1	TRBV29-1
ASSPEGIRANEQF	TRBJ2-1	TRBV5-1
ASSLGAGGPYEQF	TRBJ2-1	TRBV7-8
ASSYRSQETQY	TRBJ2-5	TRBV6-5
AWYFYNEQF	TRBJ2-1	TRBV30
ASSLETGRQPQH	TRBJ1-5	TRBV7-8
ASSSSNTGELF	TRBJ2-2	TRBV6-6
SVAQGSGANVLT	TRBJ2-6	TRBV29-1
SARDGGRSSYNEQF	TRBJ2-1	TRBV20-1
SARGIGLNTEAF	TRBJ1-1	TRBV29-1
SARGGMNTEAF	TRBJ1-1	TRBV20-1
SARNSGGSDGELF	TRBJ2-2	TRBV20-1
ASSLGAGEGDTQY	TRBJ2-3	TRBV5-1
ASRNRVGHQPQH	TRBJ1-5	TRBV6-1
ASSPNQDTQY	TRBJ2-3	TRBV18
ASNFVGGPEQF	TRBJ2-1	TRBV5-1
ASSLDSNQPQH	TRBJ1-5	TRBV2
ASSLGASGGGEQF	TRBJ2-1	TRBV7-3
ASSAGTGPYEQY	TRBJ2-7	TRBV6-5
ASSSRPLDENTEAF	TRBJ1-1	TRBV7-9